The T cell receptor (beta chain) under discussion was sequenced for a study of T cell responses to AZD1222 COVID-19 vaccine. Germline lookup yields CDR1 MDHEN and CDR2 SYDVKM. This CDR3 region has 15 residues. J was trimmed by 4 bases and V by 5 bases; bases with no gene match: 3. Of note for this clone: Its cognate antigen is unknown.

This table comes from immunoSEQ multiplex PCR, and its TCRdb copy is limited to in-frame clones, with some not included. Of more than 80,000 clones listed, roughly 90% were seen once; the top ten hold 5% to 5.5%. Broader study findings: Reportedly, nearly half of unique spike TCRs recognized epitopes outside B.1.351/B.1.1.7 mutations. Repertoire samples came only from after the peak T cell response.

Specimen: peripheral blood, collected on day 0 of AZD1222 vaccination. The clonotype originates from an adult in good health. The rearrangement uses TRBV28 and TRBJ2-6; TRBD2 aligns across 9 bases. The CDR3 DNA sequence: TGTGCCAGCAGTCGTAGCGGGAGCGGGGCCAACGTCCTGACTTTC. Its protein product is CASSRSGSGANVLTF.